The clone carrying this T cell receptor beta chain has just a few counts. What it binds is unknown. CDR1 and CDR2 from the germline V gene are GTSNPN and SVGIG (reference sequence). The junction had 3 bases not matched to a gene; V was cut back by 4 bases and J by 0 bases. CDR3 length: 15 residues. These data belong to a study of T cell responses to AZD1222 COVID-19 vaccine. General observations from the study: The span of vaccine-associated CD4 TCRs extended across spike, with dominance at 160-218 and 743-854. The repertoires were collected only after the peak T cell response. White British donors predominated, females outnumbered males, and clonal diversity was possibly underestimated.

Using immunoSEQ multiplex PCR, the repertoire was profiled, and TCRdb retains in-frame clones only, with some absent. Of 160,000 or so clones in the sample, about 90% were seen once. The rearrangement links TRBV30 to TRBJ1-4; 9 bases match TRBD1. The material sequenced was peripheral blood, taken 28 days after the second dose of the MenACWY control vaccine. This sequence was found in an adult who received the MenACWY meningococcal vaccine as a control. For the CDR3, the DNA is TGTGCCTGGACCGGACAGGGGACAACTAATGAAAAACTGTTTTTT. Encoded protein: CAWTGQGTTNEKLFF.